A single sample gave rise to the 18 T cell receptor beta chains below, sequenced in a study of OX40 agonist ivuxolimab in advanced cancers. Clones were sequenced by immunoSEQ multiplex PCR, and TCRdb holds only the in-frame ones, with some missing. The sample records tens of thousands of clones, around 92% being singletons. This sample comprised CD4+ or CD8+ T cells sorted from blood, obtained in a trial of the OX40 agonist ivuxolimab. These receptors originate from an adult with an advanced solid tumor such as melanoma, head and neck, liver or kidney cancer.

The gene calls are TRBV10-3 and TRBJ2-7; D gene unclear. This CDR3 has 15 amino acids. Trimming removed 3 bases from V and 4 bases from J, with 16 bases in between. Germline V gene sequence: CDR1 ENHRY, CDR2 SYGVKD. The CDR3 bases are TGTGCCATCAGTGATCTAAGTGCGAGGCCTTACGAGCAGTACTTC. Its translation is CAISDLSARPYEQYF.

This clone was seen only a few times. The V call is TRBV5-1, the J call TRBJ2-5, with D perhaps assigned TRBD1 or TRBD2 (7 bases each). V lost 4 bases and J lost 5, with 21 bases in between. The germline CDR1 and CDR2 sequences are SGHRS and YFSETQ. The CDR3 loop spans 16 amino acids. CDR3 loop: CASSPGGRGVLETQYF. CDR3 in DNA: TGCGCCAGCAGCCCGGGGGGCAGGGGGGTTTTGGAGACCCAGTACTTC. Drawing the rest from reference TRBV5-1 and TRBJ2-5, the complete variable domain is KAGVTQTPRYLIKTRGQQVTLSCSPISGHRSVSWYQQTPGQGLQFLFEYFSETQRNKGNFPGRFSGRQFSNSRSEMNVSTLELGDSALYLCASSPGGRGVLETQYFGPGTRLLVL.

The CDR3 reads CASSFDQTDTQYF. The CDR3 DNA sequence: TGCGCCAGCAGCTTCGACCAGACAGATACGCAGTATTTT. The chain combines TRBV5-1 with TRBJ2-3; D uncertain. The V end was cut by 2 bases, the J end by 3 bases, with 7 bases between. The CDR3 is 13 amino acids. In germline, CDR1 is SGHRS, CDR2 YFSETQ.

The chain joins TRBV29-1 to TRBJ2-2, with D perhaps TRBD2 (7 bases). Germline V gene sequence: CDR1 SQVTM, CDR2 ANQGSEA. This CDR3 spans 15 amino acids. V was cut by 7 bases and J by 6 bases, with 21 bases left in between. CDR3 in amino acids: CSAGMSGAGAGELFF. The CDR3 nucleotides are TGCAGCGCAGGGATGTCAGGGGCGGGAGCCGGGGAGCTGTTTTTT.

This sequence joins TRBV15 and TRBJ2-7; possible D gene TRBD1, 6 bases. This CDR3 comprises 15 residues. The V gene's germline CDR1 is LNHNV and CDR2 YYDKDF (reference sequence). The ends were cut back, 0 bases at V and 3 bases at J, with 12 bases in the middle. The chain's CDR3 is CATSREVGQSYEQYF. As DNA, the CDR3 is TGTGCCACCAGCAGAGAAGTTGGACAGAGCTACGAGCAGTACTTC.

This rearrangement joins TRBV18 to TRBJ2-2; D gene uncertain. Trimming shortened V by 4 bases and J by 4 bases, and 4 bases separated the two germline ends. The CDR3 is 12 residues long. Germline V gene data show CDR1 as KGHSH and CDR2 as LQKENI. The CDR3 here is CASSQATGELFF. In DNA form, the CDR3 reads TGTGCCAGCTCACAAGCCACCGGGGAGCTGTTTTTT. The complete variable domain, with remaining parts taken from reference TRBV18 and TRBJ2-2, reads NAGVMQNPRHLVRRRGQEARLRCSPMKGHSHVYWYRQLPEEGLKFMVYLQKENIIDESGMPKERFSAEFPKEGPSILRIQQVVRGDSAAYFCASSQATGELFFGEGSRLTVL.

The chain links TRBV2 to TRBJ2-3; no clear D. This CDR3 comprises 15 residues. V lost 3 bases and J lost 4, with 14 bases in between. Germline values: CDR1 SNHLY, CDR2 FYNNEI. DNA of the CDR3: TGTGCCAGCAGTGACTTGGGTTCCGGAGCAGATACGCAGTATTTT. It encodes CASSDLGSGADTQYF.

The V and J genes are TRBV7-8 and TRBJ2-2, with a possible D match to TRBD2 (6 bases). The CDR3 extends over 15 amino acids. Germline CDR1 is SGHVS and CDR2 is FQNEAQ. Trimming left V 5 bases short and J 4 bases short, with 14 bases between. CDR3 amino acids: CASSSTGLSTGELFF. For the CDR3, the DNA is TGTGCCAGCAGCAGCACGGGACTCTCCACCGGGGAGCTGTTTTTT.

This clone appeared a few times. V is TRBV4-1 and J is TRBJ1-1, with 7 bases matching TRBD1. V shed 7 bases, J shed 6 bases, and the junction held 11 bases outside the gene matches. Per germline, CDR1 MGHRA and CDR2 YSYEKL. CDR3 length: 14 residues. CDR3 region: CASKGEDRFPEAFF. The CDR3 DNA sequence: TGCGCCAGCAAGGGGGAGGACAGGTTCCCTGAAGCTTTCTTT.

This clone appeared a single time. J is TRBJ1-5 and V is TRBV5-1; no clear D. The germline gives CDR1 SGHRS, CDR2 YFSETQ. The CDR3 loop spans 19 amino acids. V lost 3 bases, J lost 0 bases, and 22 bases lay in between. DNA for the CDR3: TGCGCCAGCAGCTGGTCCCTGGGCCATGGGGATGTTAGCAATCAGCCCCAGCATTTT. It codes for CASSWSLGHGDVSNQPQHF.

The count of this clone is one. The CDR3 bases are TGTGCCAGCAGTGCGGACACGGTGGGGCAGTATTTT. This gives the protein CASSADTVGQYF. V gene TRBV25-1 combines with J gene TRBJ2-3, with a weak D call TRBD1 (5 bases). Trimming cost V 4 bases and J 11 bases, with 13 bases left between them. Germline values: CDR1 MGHDK, CDR2 SYGVNS. The length of the CDR3 is 12 residues.

V and J are TRBV19 and TRBJ2-3; 7 positions match TRBD1. Per germline, CDR1 LNHDA and CDR2 SQIVND (reference sequence). This CDR3 is built from 13 residues. The ends lost 7 bases at V and 2 bases at J; junction bases unmatched: 3. CDR3 in amino acids: CASTGTATDTQYF. For the CDR3, the DNA is TGTGCCAGTACCGGGACAGCCACAGATACGCAGTATTTT.

The J gene is TRBJ2-7, the V gene TRBV5-1, with TRBD2 matching over 8 bases. From germline, CDR1 is SGHRS and CDR2 YFSETQ. After removal of 3 bases from V and 6 bases from J, the junction contained 5 bases not matched to a gene. This CDR3 spans 13 amino acids. The CDR3 here is CASSSSGRSEQYF. CDR3 sequence (DNA): TGCGCCAGCAGCTCCAGCGGGAGAAGCGAGCAGTACTTC.

This rearrangement joins TRBV4-2 to TRBJ1-5, with 7 bases lining up with TRBD1. V dropped 3 bases and J dropped 6; count of bases not matched to a gene: 8. The CDR3 has 15 residues. Germline assignment: CDR1 LGHNA and CDR2 YNFKEQ. CDR3 region: CASSQYPGGGQPQHF. As DNA, the CDR3 is TGTGCCAGCAGCCAGTACCCAGGGGGGGGTCAGCCCCAGCATTTT.

The rearrangement uses TRBV4-1 and TRBJ2-3; no clear D. Germline CDR1 reads MGHRA; CDR2 reads YSYEKL. The CDR3 totals 14 residues. Trimming cost V 4 bases and J 2 bases, with 10 bases left between them. Here the CDR3 DNA reads TGCGCCAGCAGCCCAGCGAGTGTCACAGATACGCAGTATTTT. This encodes CASSPASVTDTQYF.

The chain carries TRBV28 and TRBJ2-3; the D is unclear. Trimming left V 1 base short and J 2 bases short, with 1 base between. Germline loops: CDR1 MDHEN, CDR2 SYDVKM. The CDR3 extends over 12 amino acids. The CDR3, as DNA: TGTGCCAGCAGTTTATACACAGATACGCAGTATTTT. This sequence encodes CASSLYTDTQYF.

The rearrangement joins TRBV4-2 to TRBJ2-3; TRBD1 matches 8 bases. With 3 bases clipped from V and 5 bases from J, the junction kept 7 bases outside the gene matches. Per the germline V gene, CDR1 is LGHNA and CDR2 is YNFKEQ. The CDR3 covers 15 residues. CDR3 sequence (DNA): TGTGCCAGCAGCCAGACAGGGGACAGCCGAGATACGCAGTATTTT. Its translation is CASSQTGDSRDTQYF.

The gene calls are TRBV7-9 and TRBJ1-2; 8 nucleotides line up with TRBD1. Per the germline V gene, CDR1 is SEHNR and CDR2 is FQNEAQ (reference sequence). The CDR3 runs 13 residues. V lost 5 bases to trimming and J lost 4 bases; unmatched junction nucleotides: 3. CDR3 sequence reads: CASSAGQVYGYTF. CDR3 nucleotide sequence: TGTGCCAGCAGCGCGGGACAGGTCTATGGCTACACCTTC.